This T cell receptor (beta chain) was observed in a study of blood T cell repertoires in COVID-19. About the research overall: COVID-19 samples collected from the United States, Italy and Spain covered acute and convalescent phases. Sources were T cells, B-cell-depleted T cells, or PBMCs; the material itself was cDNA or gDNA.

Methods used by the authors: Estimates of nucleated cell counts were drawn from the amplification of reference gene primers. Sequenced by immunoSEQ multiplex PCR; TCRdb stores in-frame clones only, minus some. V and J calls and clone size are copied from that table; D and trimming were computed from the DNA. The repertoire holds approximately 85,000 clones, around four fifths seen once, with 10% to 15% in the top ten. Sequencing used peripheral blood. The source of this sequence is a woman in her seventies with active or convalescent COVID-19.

DNA of the CDR3: TGTGCCAGTAGTATAGACGGGTCCTACAATGAGCAGTTCTTC. It encodes CASSIDGSYNEQFF. This chain uses TRBV19 with TRBJ2-1; D is ambiguous. This CDR3 has 14 amino acids. Germline V lookup: CDR1 LNHDA, CDR2 SQIVND (reference sequence). The V end lost 0 bases, the J end lost 1 base, and 4 bases lay between the germline ends.